One and the same sample provided the 7 T cell receptor beta chains below, sequenced in a study of blood T cells in healthy people across ages. With a J-beta primer mix and a sample-barcoded 5' primer, a second PCR ran about 7 to 12 cycles. One entry per CDR3 protein, called by TCRdb with MiXCR from the 5' RACE reads. The sample carries about 780,000 distinct CDR3 sequences, around half recorded once. The sample taken for sequencing was blood. The receptors derive from a man older than 75 in good health.

The chain recombines TRBV28 with TRBJ2-3, with TRBD2 matching 8 bases. The CDR3 contains 14 residues. The V segment lost 10 bases and the J segment 1 base; nucleotides outside the gene matches: 7. CDR1 and CDR2 from the germline V gene are MDHEN and SYDVKM. CDR3 protein: CATAGGIGTDTQYF. The CDR3 DNA sequence: TGTGCCACTGCGGGAGGTATTGGCACAGATACGCAGTATTTT.

Ten or more counts support this clonotype. This chain connects TRBV7-9 to TRBJ2-7, with 9 bases lining up with TRBD1. V dropped 6 bases and J dropped 2; count of bases not matched to a gene: 8. The germline V gene encodes CDR1 SEHNR and CDR2 FQNEAQ (reference sequence). The CDR3 consists of 15 residues. The CDR3 region has the DNA TGTGCCAGCAGTTCGAGACAGGGGGACACCTACGAGCAGTACTTC. It specifies CASSSRQGDTYEQYF.

J is TRBJ2-3 and V is TRBV20-1; no clear D. V lost 3 bases and J 0 bases, leaving 4 bases between the germline ends. Germline CDR1 reads DFQATT; CDR2 reads SNEGSKA (reference sequence). The CDR3 has 12 amino acids. CDR3: CSARLSTDTQYF. CDR3 coding DNA: TGCAGTGCTAGGTTAAGCACAGATACGCAGTATTTT.

The chain joins TRBV30 to TRBJ2-5; 10 bases align to TRBD2. The V gene end was trimmed by 2 bases and the J gene end by 0 bases; junction bases not matched to a gene: 3. From germline, CDR1 is GTSNPN and CDR2 SVGIG (reference sequence). CDR3 size: 15 residues. CDR3 region: CAWSLAGGHQETQYF. Written as DNA, the CDR3 is TGTGCCTGGAGTTTAGCGGGGGGCCACCAAGAGACCCAGTACTTC. Filled out from reference TRBV30 and TRBJ2-5, the complete variable domain reads SQTIHQWPATLVQPVGSPLSLECTVEGTSNPNLYWYRQAAGRGLQLLFYSVGIGQISSEVPQNLSASRPQDRQFILSSKKLLLSDSGFYLCAWSLAGGHQETQYFGPGTRLLVL.

The chain couples TRBV6-2 or TRBV6-3 to TRBJ2-2; D tentatively fits TRBD1 or TRBD2 (5 bases each). This CDR3 contains 15 residues. The V gene lost 6 bases and the J gene lost 0 bases, with 11 bases spanning the gap. Per the germline V gene, CDR1 is MNHEY and CDR2 is SVGEGT. CDR3 protein: CASRKGTANTGELFF. The CDR3 bases are TGTGCCAGCAGGAAAGGGACGGCGAACACCGGGGAGCTGTTTTTT.

The chain employs TRBV15 and TRBJ2-7; no clear D. V was trimmed by 0 bases and J by 3 bases, leaving 18 bases between them. The CDR3 runs to 17 residues. Germline CDR1 and CDR2: LNHNV and YYDKDF (reference sequence). This CDR3 reads CATSRDRGKRMGYEQYF. CDR3 sequence (DNA): TGTGCCACCAGCAGAGATCGAGGAAAGCGTATGGGCTACGAGCAGTACTTC.

The V and J genes are TRBV28 and TRBJ2-3, with a tentative D call TRBD1 (6 bases). This CDR3 comprises 15 residues. Germline values: CDR1 MDHEN, CDR2 SYDVKM. Trimming took 4 bases from V and 1 from J, leaving 12 bases between them. The CDR3 DNA reads TGTGCCAGCAGTTCAACAGGGATGGGCACAGATACGCAGTATTTT. Translating gives CASSSTGMGTDTQYF.